This T cell receptor beta chain was sequenced in a study of T-cell reconstitution after alpha-beta-depleted transplantation in children. The study, taken as a whole, reports: Surviving recipient T cells and thymic progenitors accounted for the high day-60 TCRbeta diversity observed in some patients. Alpha-beta T cells about two months after transplant reportedly derived from several hundred expanded graft clones.

Preparing the TCRbeta library involved the use of unique molecular identifiers. In TCRdb, the PCR reads were re-called with MiXCR into one record per CDR3 protein. The data contain approximately 230,000 distinct CDR3 sequences, about a quarter of them singletons. The trim removed 1 base at V and 6 bases at J, leaving 12 bases unmatched. Germline CDR1 and CDR2: SGHNT and YENEEA. This CDR3 has 18 residues. This clonotype showed up many times. Antigen specificity is unknown. The chain employs TRBV11-3 and TRBJ2-3; 11 nucleotides agree with TRBD2. The material sequenced was PBMCs, taken before TCRalphabeta/CD19-depleted stem cell transplant. This TCR was sampled from a girl aged 2 to 10 with Fanconi anemia, due to receive a stem cell transplant. This CDR3 reads CASSLGILAGGDVDTQYF. The DNA of the CDR3 is TGTGCCAGCAGCTTAGGCATTCTAGCGGGGGGAGACGTCGATACGCAGTATTTT.